Sequencing of this TCR beta chain was carried out in a study of cytomegalovirus exposure and HLA in healthy donors. For the study at large: An early release of data contained approximately 80 million unique TCRs, which came from HLA-typed donors. Genotyping of more than 300 donors showed that around 81% belonged to the Caucasian-associated ancestry cluster.

Healthy bone marrow donors made up the cohort. The study, taken as a whole, reports: The study labeled under 200 TCR beta chains cytomegalovirus-associated.

60 Vbeta and 13 Jbeta primers were used in PCR. Clones were sequenced by immunoSEQ multiplex PCR, and TCRdb holds only the in-frame ones, with some missing. The data contain approximately 210,000 clones, about four fifths of them singletons. A note on this clone: Its antigen is currently unknown.

The ends lost 5 bases at V and 4 bases at J; junction bases unmatched: 3. The CDR3 covers 13 residues. Germline assignment: CDR1 SEHNR and CDR2 FQNEAQ (reference sequence). V usage is TRBV7-9 and J usage is TRBJ1-2; 8 bases map to TRBD1. Sequencing was done on a sample of PBMCs. The TCR was taken from a woman in her 50s in good health and CMV-seropositive. CDR3 amino acids: CASSHRGIYGYTF. The CDR3 DNA reads as TGTGCCAGCAGCCACAGGGGGATCTATGGCTACACCTTC.